This TCR beta chain stems from a study of cytomegalovirus exposure and HLA in healthy donors. As for this clone: Other nucleotide sequences from this sample produce the same CDR3.

CDR1 MNHEY and CDR2 SMNVEV come from the germline V gene (reference sequence). CDR3 length equals 15 residues. V lost 5 bases and J lost 0; bases outside the gene matches: 7. The PCR contained 60 Vbeta and 13 Jbeta primers. Profiling relied on immunoSEQ multiplex PCR, and the TCRdb table lists in-frame clones only, not all of them. The sample shows about 160,000 clones, over 70% of them seen only once. The specimen sequenced was PBMCs. The clonotype comes from a man aged 45-65 years in good health and CMV-seropositive. The chain joins TRBV27 to TRBJ2-7; 7 positions agree with TRBD1. The CDR3 DNA reads as TGTGCCAGCAGTCAGAGACAGGGTGCCTCCTACGAGCAGTACTTC. It encodes CASSQRQGASYEQYF.